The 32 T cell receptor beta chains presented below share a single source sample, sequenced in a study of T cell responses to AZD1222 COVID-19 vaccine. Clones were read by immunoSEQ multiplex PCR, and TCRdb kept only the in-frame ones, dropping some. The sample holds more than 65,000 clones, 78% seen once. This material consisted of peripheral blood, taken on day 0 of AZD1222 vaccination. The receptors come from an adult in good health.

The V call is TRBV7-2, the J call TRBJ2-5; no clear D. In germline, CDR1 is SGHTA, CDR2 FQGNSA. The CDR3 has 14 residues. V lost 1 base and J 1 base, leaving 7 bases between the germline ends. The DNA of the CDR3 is TGTGCCAGCAGCTTAGGGCCAGCCCAAGAGACCCAGTACTTC. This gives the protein CASSLGPAQETQYF.

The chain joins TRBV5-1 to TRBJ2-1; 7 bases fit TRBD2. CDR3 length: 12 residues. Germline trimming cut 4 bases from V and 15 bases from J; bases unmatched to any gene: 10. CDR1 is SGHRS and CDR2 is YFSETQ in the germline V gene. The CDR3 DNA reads TGCGCCAGCAGCGGGGAGGGCGGGAGCCGGTTCTTC. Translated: CASSGEGGSRFF. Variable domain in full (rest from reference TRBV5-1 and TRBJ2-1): KAGVTQTPRYLIKTRGQQVTLSCSPISGHRSVSWYQQTPGQGLQFLFEYFSETQRNKGNFPGRFSGRQFSNSRSEMNVSTLELGDSALYLCASSGEGGSRFFGPGTRLTVL.

CDR3 in amino acids: CSFTDPNEQFF. The DNA of the CDR3 is TGCAGTTTTACAGACCCCAATGAGCAGTTCTTC. The rearrangement links TRBV20-1 to TRBJ2-1; no definite D call. V lost 8 bases and J 6 bases, leaving 11 bases between the germline ends. Germline CDR1 and CDR2: DFQATT and SNEGSKA (reference sequence). This CDR3 has 11 residues.

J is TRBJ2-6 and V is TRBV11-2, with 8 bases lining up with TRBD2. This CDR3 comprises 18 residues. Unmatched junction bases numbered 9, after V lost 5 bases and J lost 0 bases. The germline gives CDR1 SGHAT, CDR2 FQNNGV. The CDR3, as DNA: TGTGCCAGCAGCCCCCGGGGGGGGGCTTACTCTGGGGCCAACGTCCTGACTTTC. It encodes CASSPRGGAYSGANVLTF.

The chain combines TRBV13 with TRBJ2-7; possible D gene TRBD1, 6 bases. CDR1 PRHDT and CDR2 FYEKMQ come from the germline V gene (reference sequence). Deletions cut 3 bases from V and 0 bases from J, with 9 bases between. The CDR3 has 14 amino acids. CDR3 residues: CASSFGQTSYEQYF. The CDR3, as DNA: TGTGCCAGCAGCTTTGGACAGACCTCCTACGAGCAGTACTTC.

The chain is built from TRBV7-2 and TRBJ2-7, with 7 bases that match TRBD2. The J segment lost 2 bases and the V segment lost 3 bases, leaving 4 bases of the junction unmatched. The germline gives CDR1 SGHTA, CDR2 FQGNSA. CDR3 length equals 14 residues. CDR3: CASSLERDTYEQYF. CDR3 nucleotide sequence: TGTGCCAGCAGCTTGGAGCGGGATACCTACGAGCAGTACTTC. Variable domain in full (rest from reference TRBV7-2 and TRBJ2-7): GAGVSQSPSNKVTEKGKDVELRCDPISGHTALYWYRQSLGQGLEFLIYFQGNSAPDKSGLPSDRFSAERTGGSVSTLTIQRTQQEDSAVYLCASSLERDTYEQYFGPGTRLTVT.

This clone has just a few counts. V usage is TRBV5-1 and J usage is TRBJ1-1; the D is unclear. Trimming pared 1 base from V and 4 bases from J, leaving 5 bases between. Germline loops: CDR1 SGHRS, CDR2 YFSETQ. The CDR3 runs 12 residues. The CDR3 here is CASSLYSTEAFF. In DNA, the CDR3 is TGCGCCAGCAGCTTGTACAGCACTGAAGCTTTCTTT.

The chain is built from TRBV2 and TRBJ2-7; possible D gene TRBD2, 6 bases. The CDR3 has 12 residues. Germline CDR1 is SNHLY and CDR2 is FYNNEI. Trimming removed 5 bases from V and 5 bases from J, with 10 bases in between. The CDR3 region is CASSQTSNEQYF. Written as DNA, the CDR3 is TGTGCCAGCAGTCAGACTAGTAACGAGCAGTACTTC.

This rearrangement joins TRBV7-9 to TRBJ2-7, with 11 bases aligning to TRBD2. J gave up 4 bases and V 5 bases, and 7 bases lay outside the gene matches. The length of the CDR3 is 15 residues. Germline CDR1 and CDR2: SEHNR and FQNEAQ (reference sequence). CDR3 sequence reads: CASSAQGTSGYEQYF. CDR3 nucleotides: TGTGCCAGCAGCGCCCAGGGGACTAGCGGTTACGAGCAGTACTTC.

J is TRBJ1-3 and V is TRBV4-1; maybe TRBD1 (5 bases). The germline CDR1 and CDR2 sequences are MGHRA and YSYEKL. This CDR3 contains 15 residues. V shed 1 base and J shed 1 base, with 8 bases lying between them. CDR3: CASSQATDSGNTIYF. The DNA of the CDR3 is TGCGCCAGCAGCCAAGCGACAGATTCTGGAAACACCATATATTTT.

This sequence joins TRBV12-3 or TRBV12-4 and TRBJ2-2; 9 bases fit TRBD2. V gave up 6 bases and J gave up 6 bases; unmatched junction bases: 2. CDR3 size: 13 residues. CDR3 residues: CASRWTSAGELFF. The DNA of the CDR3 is TGTGCCAGCAGATGGACTAGCGCCGGGGAGCTGTTTTTT.

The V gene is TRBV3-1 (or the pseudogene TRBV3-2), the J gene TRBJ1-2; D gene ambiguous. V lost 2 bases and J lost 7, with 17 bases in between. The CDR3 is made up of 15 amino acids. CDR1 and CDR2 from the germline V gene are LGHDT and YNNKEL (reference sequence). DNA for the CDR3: TGTGCCAGCAGCCAATCAGGACCGGTGCTATCTGGCTACACCTTC. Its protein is CASSQSGPVLSGYTF.

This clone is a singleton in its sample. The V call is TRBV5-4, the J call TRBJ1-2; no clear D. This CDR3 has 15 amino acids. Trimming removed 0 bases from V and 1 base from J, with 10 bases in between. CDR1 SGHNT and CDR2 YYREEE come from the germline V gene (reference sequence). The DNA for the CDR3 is TGTGCCAGCAGCTTGGGGACGGGGATTAACTATGGCTACACCTTC. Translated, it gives CASSLGTGINYGYTF.

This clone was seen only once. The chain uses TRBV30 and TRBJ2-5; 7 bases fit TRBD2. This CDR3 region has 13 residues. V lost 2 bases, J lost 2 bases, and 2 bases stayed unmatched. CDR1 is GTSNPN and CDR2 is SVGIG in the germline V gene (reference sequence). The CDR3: CAWSKGLQETQYF. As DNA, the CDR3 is TGTGCCTGGAGTAAGGGACTACAAGAGACCCAGTACTTC.

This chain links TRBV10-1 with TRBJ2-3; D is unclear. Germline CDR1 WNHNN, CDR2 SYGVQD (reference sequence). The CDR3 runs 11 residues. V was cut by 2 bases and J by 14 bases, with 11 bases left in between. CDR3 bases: TGCGCCAGCAGTGAGAGAGGCCAGTGGTATTTT. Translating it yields CASSERGQWYF.

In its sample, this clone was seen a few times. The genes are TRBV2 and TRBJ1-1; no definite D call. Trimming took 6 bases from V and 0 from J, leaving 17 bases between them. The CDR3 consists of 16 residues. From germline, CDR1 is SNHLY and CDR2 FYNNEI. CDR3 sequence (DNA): TGTGCCAGCAGAGCCGGGTGGGGAGGCGTGAACACTGAAGCTTTCTTT. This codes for CASRAGWGGVNTEAFF.

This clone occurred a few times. CDR3 coding DNA: TGTGCCAGCAGCCCCCAGGGGACAGTCTCCTACGAGCAGTACTTC. It encodes CASSPQGTVSYEQYF. This rearrangement joins TRBV28 to TRBJ2-7, with 7 bases lining up with TRBD1. The V gene end was trimmed by 6 bases and the J gene end by 0 bases; junction bases not matched to a gene: 8. The CDR3 runs to 15 residues. Looked up from germline, CDR1 is MDHEN and CDR2 is SYDVKM.

CDR3 sequence reads: CASSRSRFNEQFF. In nucleotides, the CDR3 is TGTGCCAGTAGTCGTTCTAGGTTTAATGAGCAGTTCTTC. The chain recombines TRBV19 with TRBJ2-1; D gene unclear. CDR3 length: 13 residues. Trimming shortened V by 5 bases and J by 7 bases, and 12 bases separated the two germline ends. Germline lookup yields CDR1 LNHDA and CDR2 SQIVND (reference sequence).

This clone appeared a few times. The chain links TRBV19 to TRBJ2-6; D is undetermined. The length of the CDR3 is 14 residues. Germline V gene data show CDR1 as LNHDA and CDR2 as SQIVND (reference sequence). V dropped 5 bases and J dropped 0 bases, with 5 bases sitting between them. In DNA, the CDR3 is TGTGCCAGTAGTTTGAACTCTGGGGCCAACGTCCTGACTTTC. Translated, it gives CASSLNSGANVLTF.

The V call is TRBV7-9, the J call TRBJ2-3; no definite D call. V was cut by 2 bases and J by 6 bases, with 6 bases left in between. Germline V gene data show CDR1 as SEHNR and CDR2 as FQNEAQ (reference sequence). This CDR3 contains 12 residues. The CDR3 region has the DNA TGTGCCAGCAGCTTACAGGTGGATACGCAGTATTTT. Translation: CASSLQVDTQYF.

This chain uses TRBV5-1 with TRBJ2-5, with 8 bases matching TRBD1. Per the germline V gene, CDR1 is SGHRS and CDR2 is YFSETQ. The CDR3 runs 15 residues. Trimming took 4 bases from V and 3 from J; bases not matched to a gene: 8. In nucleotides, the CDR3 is TGCGCCAGCAGCCGGGCAGGGGGCATAGAAGAGACCCAGTACTTC. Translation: CASSRAGGIEETQYF. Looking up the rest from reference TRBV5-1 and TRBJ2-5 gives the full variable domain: KAGVTQTPRYLIKTRGQQVTLSCSPISGHRSVSWYQQTPGQGLQFLFEYFSETQRNKGNFPGRFSGRQFSNSRSEMNVSTLELGDSALYLCASSRAGGIEETQYFGPGTRLLVL.

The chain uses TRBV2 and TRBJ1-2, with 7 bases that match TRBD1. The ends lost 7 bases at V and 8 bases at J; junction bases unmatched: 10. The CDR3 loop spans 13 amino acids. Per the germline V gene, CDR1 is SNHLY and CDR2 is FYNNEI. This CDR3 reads CASKDDRVGGYTF. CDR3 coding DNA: TGTGCCAGCAAGGATGACAGGGTAGGAGGCTACACCTTC.

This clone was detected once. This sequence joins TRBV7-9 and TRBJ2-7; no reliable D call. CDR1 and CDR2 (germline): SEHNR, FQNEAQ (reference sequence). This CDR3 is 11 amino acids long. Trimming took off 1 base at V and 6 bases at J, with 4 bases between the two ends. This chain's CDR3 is CASSLVAEQYF. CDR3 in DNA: TGTGCCAGCAGCTTAGTTGCCGAGCAGTACTTC.

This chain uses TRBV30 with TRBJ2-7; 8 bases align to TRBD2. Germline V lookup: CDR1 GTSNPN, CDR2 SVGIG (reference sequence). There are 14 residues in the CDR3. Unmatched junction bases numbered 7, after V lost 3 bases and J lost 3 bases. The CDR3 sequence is CAWSRGGSNYEQYF. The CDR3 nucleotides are TGTGCCTGGAGCCGGGGGGGGAGTAACTACGAGCAGTACTTC.

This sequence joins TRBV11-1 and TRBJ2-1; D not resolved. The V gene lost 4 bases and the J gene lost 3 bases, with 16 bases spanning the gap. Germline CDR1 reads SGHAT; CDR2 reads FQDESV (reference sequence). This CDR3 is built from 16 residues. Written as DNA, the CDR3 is TGTGCCAGCAGCTCGTGGACGGGCAGCGACTACAATGAGCAGTTCTTC. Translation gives CASSSWTGSDYNEQFF.

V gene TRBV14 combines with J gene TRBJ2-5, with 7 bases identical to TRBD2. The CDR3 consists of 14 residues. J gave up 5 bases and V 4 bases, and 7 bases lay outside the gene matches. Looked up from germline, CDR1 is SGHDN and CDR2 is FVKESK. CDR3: CASSPWGGAETQYF. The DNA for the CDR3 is TGTGCCAGCAGCCCCTGGGGGGGAGCGGAGACCCAGTACTTC.

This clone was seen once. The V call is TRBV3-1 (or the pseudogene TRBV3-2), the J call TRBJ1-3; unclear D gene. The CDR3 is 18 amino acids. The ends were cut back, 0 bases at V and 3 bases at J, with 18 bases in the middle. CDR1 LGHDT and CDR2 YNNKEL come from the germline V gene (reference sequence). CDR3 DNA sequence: TGTGCCAGCAGCCAAGATCGAGTGGGGTGGGTTGGTGGAAACACCATATATTTT. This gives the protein CASSQDRVGWVGGNTIYF.

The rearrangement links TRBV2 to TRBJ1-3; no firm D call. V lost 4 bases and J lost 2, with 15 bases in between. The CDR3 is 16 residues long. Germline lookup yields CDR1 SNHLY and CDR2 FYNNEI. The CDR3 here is CASSGFQEWTGNTIYF. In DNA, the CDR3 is TGTGCCAGCAGTGGATTTCAGGAATGGACTGGAAACACCATATATTTT.

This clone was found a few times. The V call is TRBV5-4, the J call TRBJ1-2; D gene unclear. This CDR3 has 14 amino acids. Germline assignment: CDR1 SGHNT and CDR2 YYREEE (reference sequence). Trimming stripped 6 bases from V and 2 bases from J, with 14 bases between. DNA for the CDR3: TGTGCCAGCACCTCCGGCCAGATAAACTATGGCTACACCTTC. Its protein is CASTSGQINYGYTF.

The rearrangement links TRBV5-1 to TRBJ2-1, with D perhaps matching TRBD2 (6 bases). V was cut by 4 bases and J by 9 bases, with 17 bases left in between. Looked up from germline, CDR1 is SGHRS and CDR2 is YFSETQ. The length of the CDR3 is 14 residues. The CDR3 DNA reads TGCGCCAGCAGCCGCCGGGACTCCGTAGGTGAGCAGTTCTTC. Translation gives CASSRRDSVGEQFF.

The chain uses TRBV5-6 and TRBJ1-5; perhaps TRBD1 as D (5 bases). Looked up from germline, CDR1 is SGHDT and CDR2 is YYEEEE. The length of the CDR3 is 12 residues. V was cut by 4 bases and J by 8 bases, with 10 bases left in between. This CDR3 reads CASSRGLEPQHF. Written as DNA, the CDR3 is TGTGCCAGCAGCCGGGGGTTGGAGCCCCAGCATTTT. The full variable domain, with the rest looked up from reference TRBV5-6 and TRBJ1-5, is DAGVTQSPTHLIKTRGQQVTLRCSPKSGHDTVSWYQQALGQGPQFIFQYYEEEERQRGNFPDRFSGHQFPNYSSELNVNALLLGDSALYLCASSRGLEPQHFGDGTRLSIL.

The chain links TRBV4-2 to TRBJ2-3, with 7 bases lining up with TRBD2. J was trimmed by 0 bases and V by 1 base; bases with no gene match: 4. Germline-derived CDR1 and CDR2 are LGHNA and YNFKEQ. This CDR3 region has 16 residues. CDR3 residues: CASSQVRGSSTDTQYF. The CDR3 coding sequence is TGTGCCAGCAGCCAAGTTCGCGGGAGCAGCACAGATACGCAGTATTTT.